This TCR beta chain was captured in a study of cytomegalovirus exposure and HLA in healthy donors. Study results and caveats: Researchers left out some V segments, among them TRBV6-2 and TRBV6-3, as indistinguishable.

In regard to this clone: Its antigen is currently unknown.

The CDR3 covers 16 residues. J gave up 1 base and V 2 bases, and 5 bases lay outside the gene matches. Germline V gene lookup returns CDR1 MDHEN and CDR2 SYDVKM. Amplification used 60 Vbeta primers and 13 Jbeta primers. Profiled with immunoSEQ multiplex PCR; TCRdb holds only in-frame clones, not every one. The sample includes 70,000 to 90,000 clones, approximately 70% seen only once; the top ten take roughly 4.5%. This chain uses TRBV28 with TRBJ1-2; 9 bases are a match to TRBD1. This receptor was taken from a man in his 60s in good health and CMV-seropositive. Sample: PBMCs. The CDR3 region has the DNA TGTGCCAGCAGTTTAGAAACAGGGGGCCGTAACTATGGCTACACCTTC. The encoded protein is CASSLETGGRNYGYTF.